These T cell receptor beta chains were read from a single sample in a study of beta chain features in type 1 diabetes. Repertoires were generated with immunoSEQ multiplex PCR, while TCRdb's copy carries only in-frame clones and drops some. The sample carries 330,000 or so clones, 10% to 15% recorded once. The material sequenced was naive CD4+ T cells from blood. The receptors stem from a woman younger than 30 with type 1 diabetes. Both conserved end residues are trimmed from each CDR3. Clone size is shown for a subset of rows, as once, few, many or a class of expanded clone.

clone_size j_call cdr3_length v_call cdr3_aa
few TRBJ2-1 12 TRBV27 ASSFSGNNNEQF
NA TRBJ2-1 13 TRBV7-3 ASSSTSGTYNEQF
few TRBJ1-1 11 TRBV27 ASSFLGVAEAF
NA TRBJ2-2 12 TRBV19 ASSIGQNTGELF
NA TRBJ2-5 13 TRBV7-9 ASSPDRGTQETQY
few TRBJ2-7 13 TRBV18 ASSPPGGRRYEQY
NA TRBJ2-6 13 TRBV6-5 ASTLRGLGANVLT
few TRBJ2-5 13 TRBV11-3 ASSLAGQTGETQY
NA TRBJ1-1 11 TRBV19 ASKPTGGTEAF
NA TRBJ2-1 17 TRBV4-3 ASAQAPRLAGYHSGEQF
NA TRBJ2-7 13 TRBV28 ASSQGQGNIHEQY
NA TRBJ2-7 12 TRBV5-1 ASRQGLAEREQY
NA TRBJ2-1 14 TRBV5-1 ASFSNAGGNYNEQF
few TRBJ2-1 9 TRBV20-1 SALRYNEQF
NA TRBJ2-5 16 TRBV7-2 ASSLALTSEMGGETQY
few TRBJ1-5 9 TRBV30 AWSADRDQH
NA TRBJ2-5 13 TRBV27 ASSFWEGGQETQY
few TRBJ1-2 10 TRBV7-2 ASSTGMYGYT
NA TRBJ1-4 10 TRBV11-2 ASSQGIEKLF
NA TRBJ1-1 12 TRBV30 AWSVLDRNTEAF
NA TRBJ1-4 11 TRBV7-9 ASSPGTNEKLF
NA TRBJ2-1 14 TRBV7-8 ASSPRFSSLYNEQF
few TRBJ1-2 13 TRBV4-3 ASSQERDGAYGYT
NA TRBJ2-6 11 TRBV19 ASSSSGANVLT
few TRBJ2-1 13 TRBV25-1 ASRPSGQSYNEQF
NA TRBJ1-2 12 TRBV25-1 ASSLGQGAYGYT
few TRBJ2-3 10 TRBV28 ASSSGTDTQY
NA TRBJ2-3 12 TRBV11-3 ASSSGTAADTQY
NA TRBJ2-7 13 TRBV7-2 ASSLDPGQGYEQY
few TRBJ2-7 12 TRBV15 ATSRGLGTYEQY
NA TRBJ2-3 13 TRBV7-9 ASSSDRGTADTQY